This T cell receptor (beta chain) appears in the sequencing data of a study of blood T cell repertoires in COVID-19. Data came from immunoSEQ multiplex PCR; TCRdb stores just in-frame clones and leaves some out. Seen here are roughly 92,000 clones, about 89% observed once, and the top ten hold 10%. J was trimmed by 9 bases and V by 5 bases; bases with no gene match: 6. The CDR3 sequence is 12 residues long. Germline CDR1 reads MGHRA; CDR2 reads YSYEKL. The receptor was isolated from a man over 45 with acute or convalescent COVID-19. Sequencing was done on a sample of peripheral blood. The genes are TRBV4-1 and TRBJ1-1, with 7 bases identical to TRBD1. In DNA form, the CDR3 reads TGCGCCAGCAGCGATGGACAGGATAAAGCTTTCTTT. As protein: CASSDGQDKAFF.